This T cell receptor (beta chain) originates from a study of control samples from healthy donors and cancer patients. The assay was immunoSEQ multiplex PCR, and TCRdb's table has in-frame clones only and misses some. The sample carries about 79,000 clones, approximately 94% recorded once. The sequence was obtained from a woman aged 35 to 49 with lung cancer. The sequenced sample was PBMCs.

The CDR3, as DNA: TGTGCCAGCAGCTTAGGGGGACTGGGTAACACTGAAGCTTTCTTT. It yields the protein CASSLGGLGNTEAFF. This chain links TRBV7-9 with TRBJ1-1; perhaps TRBD1 as D (5 bases). CDR1 and CDR2 (germline): SEHNR, FQNEAQ (reference sequence). Trimming cost V 1 base and J 2 bases, with 11 bases left between them. The CDR3 covers 15 residues.